This T cell receptor beta chain was sequenced during a study of human T cells and chemical hapten exposure. Whole-study context: 2% DPC was applied to around 2 cm by around 2 cm of upper inner arm skin for sensitization. Across its approximately 23 weeks, the study gave patients weekly diphenylcyclopropenone doses to the scalp.

This clonotype showed up just a few times. TCRdb independently ran MiXCR on the RACE reads; one entry per CDR3 protein. This table has 300,000 to 450,000 distinct CDR3 sequences, 4.5% to 5.5% appearing once. Time point here: pre-sensitization, week 0. Stated treatment: therapeutic diphenylcyclopropenone sensitization with weekly scalp DPC. The drawing of blood occurred before each patch test was applied. The authors' total RNA extraction used unfractionated whole blood. Trimming took 4 bases from V and 5 from J, leaving 18 bases between them. Germline CDR1 SGHNT, CDR2 YYREEE (reference sequence). This CDR3 has 15 amino acids.

Sequenced here: whole blood, sampled in connection with sensitization to the hapten diphenylcyclopropenone (DPC). This sequence was found in a woman aged 18-30 years with alopecia areata. Some clones in this sample may be carry-over from other donors' samples. The chain is built from TRBV5-4 and TRBJ1-1, with TRBD1 as a possible D gene (5 bases). This CDR3 reads CASSPPGRDQTEAFF. CDR3 in DNA: TGTGCCAGCAGCCCCCCGGGCAGGGACCAGACTGAAGCTTTCTTT.